One and the same sample provided the 5 T cell receptor beta chains below, sequenced in a study of shared clonotypes between healthy human individuals. The protocol was immunoSEQ multiplex PCR, while the TCRdb copy is restricted to in-frame clones and leaves out a portion. The sample gives more than 2 million clones, 85% to 95% of which show up once; roughly 0.13% is in the top ten. The sample taken for sequencing was naive CD4+ T cells sorted from blood. Described subset: CD45RA+ positively selected. These receptor sequences come from a man younger than 35 in good health.

This chain links TRBV5-4 with TRBJ2-5, with 8 bases matching TRBD2. The V and J ends lost 3 bases and 5 bases, in that order; junction bases with no gene match: 6. The CDR3 spans 14 residues. Per the germline V gene, CDR1 is SGHNT and CDR2 is YYREEE (reference sequence). The CDR3 nucleotides are TGTGCCAGCAGCTCAGCGGGAGTGGGGGAGACCCAGTACTTC. This sequence encodes CASSSAGVGETQYF.

This clone has a handful of counts. The sample has other DNA sequences that encode this CDR3 too. The chain recombines TRBV30 with TRBJ2-5; no definite D call. This CDR3 spans 11 amino acids. Trimming pared 0 bases from V and 4 bases from J, leaving 3 bases between. CDR1 GTSNPN and CDR2 SVGIG come from the germline V gene (reference sequence). The CDR3 spells CAWSVLETQYF. CDR3 in DNA: TGTGCCTGGAGTGTCTTAGAGACCCAGTACTTC. The full variable domain, completed using reference TRBV30 and TRBJ2-5, is SQTIHQWPATLVQPVGSPLSLECTVEGTSNPNLYWYRQAAGRGLQLLFYSVGIGQISSEVPQNLSASRPQDRQFILSSKKLLLSDSGFYLCAWSVLETQYFGPGTRLLVL.

J is TRBJ2-7 and V is TRBV6-1; D perhaps matches TRBD2 (5 bases). The V end was cut by 6 bases, the J end by 7 bases, with 13 bases between. This CDR3 region has 12 residues. The V gene's germline CDR1 is MNHNS and CDR2 SASEGT. CDR3 nucleotide sequence: TGTGCCAGCAGGTTCGGGGTGGGGGAGCAGTACTTC. It encodes CASRFGVGEQYF.

The chain recombines TRBV6-5 with TRBJ2-7; D unresolved. V lost 0 bases and J lost 4, with 13 bases in between. Germline CDR1 is MNHEY and CDR2 is SVGAGI. This CDR3 comprises 15 residues. The CDR3 region has the DNA TGTGCCAGCAGTTACTCGGCCGACCCGCGGTACGAGCAGTACTTC. This sequence encodes CASSYSADPRYEQYF.

The chain recombines TRBV5-1 with TRBJ2-4; D remains unclear. Germline CDR1 and CDR2: SGHRS and YFSETQ. The CDR3 spans 14 residues. V gave up 2 bases and J gave up 2 bases, with 8 bases separating them. Here the CDR3 DNA reads TGCGCCAGCAGCTTCCTTGATACCAAAAACATTCAGTACTTC. Its translation is CASSFLDTKNIQYF.